Listed below are T cell receptor beta chains from one sample, sequenced in a study of blood T cells in healthy people across ages. In TCRdb, the 5' RACE reads were re-called with MiXCR into one record per CDR3 protein. The table records about 1.4 million distinct CDR3 sequences, around 59% of them present only once. The sample consisted of blood. The receptor source for this set is a man younger than 35 in good health. Both conserved end residues are part of each CDR3. A D gene is named only where the DNA matches it firmly. Clone size, where shown, is once, few, many, or a class for clones that have expanded.

clone size,D gene,J gene,V gene,CDR3 protein,CDR3 DNA
NA,NA,TRBJ2-1,TRBV6-5,CASSYSLKGTYNEQFF,TGTGCCAGCAGTTACTCGTTAAAGGGGACCTACAATGAGCAGTTCTTC
few,TRBD1,TRBJ2-5,TRBV29-1,CSVAGTAQETQYF,TGCAGCGTTGCGGGGACAGCCCAAGAGACCCAGTACTTC
NA,TRBD2,TRBJ2-7,TRBV2,CASSERTSGTTGEQYF,TGTGCCAGCAGTGAGAGGACTAGCGGGACAACGGGCGAGCAGTACTTC
NA,NA,TRBJ1-2,TRBV4-3,CASSQVIDTYNYGYTF,TGCGCCAGCAGCCAAGTAATAGACACATACAACTATGGCTACACCTTC
NA,NA,TRBJ2-1,TRBV12-5,CASGLVLSGAGTHEQFF,TGTGCTAGTGGTTTGGTCCTTTCAGGGGCAGGTACTCACGAGCAGTTCTTC
NA,TRBD1,TRBJ2-3,TRBV4-2,CASSQVRTGTGTQYF,TGTGCCAGCAGCCAAGTGAGGACAGGCACAGGTACGCAGTATTTT
NA,TRBD1,TRBJ2-5,TRBV10-3,CAVGEGGEFGETQYF,TGTGCCGTCGGCGAAGGGGGCGAGTTCGGAGAGACCCAGTACTTC
NA,NA,TRBJ2-2,TRBV7-2,CASSFVSRRELFF,TGTGCCAGCAGCTTTGTGTCCCGGCGGGAGCTGTTTTTT
NA,NA,TRBJ1-2,TRBV5-1,CASSAGGTTWGYTF,TGCGCCAGCAGCGCCGGCGGAACAACGTGGGGCTACACCTTC
NA,TRBD2,TRBJ2-5,TRBV27,CASSLTGGAYQETQYF,TGTGCCAGCAGTCTTACCGGGGGGGCCTACCAAGAGACCCAGTACTTC
few,NA,TRBJ2-7,TRBV4-1,CASSHLVGGSSYEQYF,TGCGCCAGCAGCCACCTGGTAGGGGGGAGCTCCTACGAGCAGTACTTC
NA,NA,TRBJ2-5,TRBV25-1,CASSETEGWAETQYF,TGTGCCAGCAGTGAGACAGAGGGATGGGCCGAGACCCAGTACTTC
NA,NA,TRBJ2-7,TRBV20-1,CSASLARGLAYEQYF,TGCAGTGCTAGCTTAGCGAGAGGTCTAGCCTACGAGCAGTACTTC
NA,NA,TRBJ1-6,TRBV25-1,CASSELGRGQFSPLHF,TGTGCCAGCAGTGAATTGGGGAGAGGACAATTTTCACCCCTCCACTTT
once,NA,TRBJ2-7,TRBV7-2,CASSLALPPSYEQYF,TGTGCCAGCAGCTTAGCTCTCCCGCCCTCCTACGAGCAGTACTTC
once,TRBD1,TRBJ1-2,TRBV7-9,CASSAAGTGDGYTF,TGTGCCAGCAGCGCTGCCGGGACAGGCGATGGCTACACCTTC
NA,TRBD2,TRBJ2-1,TRBV5-1,CASSTGLVIEQFF,TGCGCCAGCAGCACAGGACTAGTGATTGAGCAGTTCTTC
NA,TRBD2,TRBJ2-3,TRBV7-2,CASSPWREGRRTDTQYF,TGTGCCAGCAGCCCCTGGCGGGAGGGCCGTCGCACAGATACGCAGTATTTT
NA,NA,TRBJ1-5,TRBV27,CASSPQWARNQPQHF,TGTGCCAGCAGTCCGCAGTGGGCACGCAATCAGCCCCAGCATTTT
NA,NA,TRBJ1-2,TRBV6-1,CASRDFTGVNYGYTF,TGTGCCAGCAGAGACTTCACAGGAGTTAACTATGGCTACACCTTC